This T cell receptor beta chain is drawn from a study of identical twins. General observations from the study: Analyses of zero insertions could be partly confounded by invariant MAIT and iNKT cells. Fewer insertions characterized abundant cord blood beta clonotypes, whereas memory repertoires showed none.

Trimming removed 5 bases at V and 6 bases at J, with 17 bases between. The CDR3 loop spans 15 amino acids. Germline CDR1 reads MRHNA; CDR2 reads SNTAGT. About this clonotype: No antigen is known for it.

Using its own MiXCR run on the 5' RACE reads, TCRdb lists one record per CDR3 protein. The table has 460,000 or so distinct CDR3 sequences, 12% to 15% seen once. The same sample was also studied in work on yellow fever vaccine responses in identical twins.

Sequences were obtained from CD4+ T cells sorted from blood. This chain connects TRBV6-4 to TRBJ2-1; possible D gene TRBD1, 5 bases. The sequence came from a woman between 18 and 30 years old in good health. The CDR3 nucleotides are TGTGCCAGCAGTAAAAACGGGCAGGGCCCCAATGAGCAGTTCTTC. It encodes CASSKNGQGPNEQFF.